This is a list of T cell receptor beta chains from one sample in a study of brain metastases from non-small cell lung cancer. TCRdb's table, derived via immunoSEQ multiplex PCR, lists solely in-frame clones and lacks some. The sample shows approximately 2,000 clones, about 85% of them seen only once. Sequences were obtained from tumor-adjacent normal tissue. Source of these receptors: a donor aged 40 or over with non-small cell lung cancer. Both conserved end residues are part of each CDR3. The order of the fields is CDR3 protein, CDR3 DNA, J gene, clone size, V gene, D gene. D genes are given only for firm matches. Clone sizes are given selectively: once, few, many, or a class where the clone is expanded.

CDR3aa: CATRGVDDNQPQHF
CDR3nt: TGTGCCACCAGGGGGGTCGATGACAATCAGCCCCAGCATTTT
j_gene: TRBJ1-5
abundance: -
v_gene: TRBV10-3
d_gene: TRBD1

CDR3aa: CASRADSPFVYEQYF
CDR3nt: TGTGCCAGTAGGGCGGACTCCCCCTTTGTCTACGAGCAGTACTTC
j_gene: TRBJ2-7
abundance: few
v_gene: TRBV7-8
d_gene: -

CDR3aa: CASGYEQYF
CDR3nt: TGTGCCAGCGGTTACGAGCAGTACTTC
j_gene: TRBJ2-7
abundance: -
v_gene: TRBV27
d_gene: -

CDR3aa: CASLGTALGTDTQYF
CDR3nt: TGTGCCAGCCTCGGGACGGCTCTTGGTACAGATACGCAGTATTTT
j_gene: TRBJ2-3
abundance: -
v_gene: TRBV25-1
d_gene: -

CDR3aa: CASSWNPESRTYGYTF
CDR3nt: TGTGCCAGCAGCTGGAATCCTGAATCTCGAACCTATGGCTACACCTTC
j_gene: TRBJ1-2
abundance: -
v_gene: TRBV7-6
d_gene: -

CDR3aa: CATSRGLARKETQYF
CDR3nt: TGTGCCACCAGCAGAGGACTAGCGAGGAAAGAGACCCAGTACTTC
j_gene: TRBJ2-5
abundance: -
v_gene: TRBV15
d_gene: TRBD2

CDR3aa: CASSLRTGTRATGELFF
CDR3nt: TGTGCCAGCAGCCTAAGGACAGGGACGAGGGCCACCGGGGAGCTGTTTTTT
j_gene: TRBJ2-2
abundance: -
v_gene: TRBV7-6
d_gene: TRBD1

CDR3aa: CASSSTFPFQPQHF
CDR3nt: TGTGCCAGCAGTTCCACGTTCCCTTTCCAGCCCCAGCATTTT
j_gene: TRBJ1-5
abundance: -
v_gene: TRBV27
d_gene: -

CDR3aa: CSVEGLRDSNYGYTF
CDR3nt: TGCAGCGTTGAAGGATTGAGAGATTCTAACTATGGCTACACCTTC
j_gene: TRBJ1-2
abundance: -
v_gene: TRBV29-1
d_gene: -

CDR3aa: CASSLTGSDGYTF
CDR3nt: TGTGCCAGCAGTCTGACAGGGTCGGATGGCTACACCTTC
j_gene: TRBJ1-2
abundance: once
v_gene: TRBV25-1
d_gene: TRBD1

CDR3aa: CASNEWGGGSPGSYEQYF
CDR3nt: TGTGCCAGCAACGAATGGGGCGGGGGGAGTCCTGGATCCTACGAGCAGTACTTC
j_gene: TRBJ2-7
abundance: once
v_gene: TRBV28
d_gene: TRBD2

CDR3aa: CASSLVGGGEQYF
CDR3nt: TGCGCCAGCAGCTTGGTAGGGGGTGGCGAGCAGTACTTC
j_gene: TRBJ2-7
abundance: -
v_gene: TRBV5-1
d_gene: -

CDR3aa: CASSPIGLADLSGANVLTF
CDR3nt: TGCGCCAGCAGCCCAATAGGGCTAGCGGACCTCTCTGGGGCCAACGTCCTGACTTTC
j_gene: TRBJ2-6
abundance: -
v_gene: TRBV4-1
d_gene: TRBD2

CDR3aa: CASSQTTGTETQYF
CDR3nt: TGTGCCAGCAGCCAAACGACAGGGACGGAGACCCAGTACTTC
j_gene: TRBJ2-5
abundance: -
v_gene: TRBV4-2
d_gene: TRBD1

CDR3aa: CSALKRLGAKENNEQFF
CDR3nt: TGCAGCGCCCTAAAGAGATTAGGGGCCAAAGAAAACAATGAGCAGTTCTTC
j_gene: TRBJ2-1
abundance: -
v_gene: TRBV29-1
d_gene: -

CDR3aa: CASSKVRDLYNSPLHF
CDR3nt: TGCGCCAGCAGCAAAGTAAGGGACCTCTATAATTCACCCCTCCACTTT
j_gene: TRBJ1-6
abundance: -
v_gene: TRBV4-3
d_gene: -